The source of this T cell receptor (beta chain) is a study of shared clonotypes between healthy human individuals. Overall study findings and caveats: Estimated clonotype richness was generally higher in naive than memory subsets. It was the non-shared clonotypes that had lower generation probabilities than clonotypes shared by all four donors.

Germline-derived CDR1 and CDR2 are SGHTA and FQGTGA. The CDR3 covers 13 residues. V lost 3 bases and J 5 bases, leaving 7 bases between the germline ends. Turning to this clone: Its target is unknown. Other DNA sequences from this sample encode an identical CDR3 as well.

Assay: immunoSEQ multiplex PCR; the TCRdb copy retains only in-frame clones and omits some. The sample records about 1.1 million clones, 70% to 85% being singletons. V gene TRBV7-3 combines with J gene TRBJ2-2; D is ambiguous. The sample was memory CD4+ T cells from PBMCs. Specified subset: CD45RA-negative fraction. The sequence was collected from a man aged 18 to 30 in good health. Some clones in this sample may be carry-over from other donors' samples. Here the CDR3 DNA reads TGTGCCAGCAGCTTGGACGGGACCGGGGAGCTGTTTTTT. Translation: CASSLDGTGELFF.